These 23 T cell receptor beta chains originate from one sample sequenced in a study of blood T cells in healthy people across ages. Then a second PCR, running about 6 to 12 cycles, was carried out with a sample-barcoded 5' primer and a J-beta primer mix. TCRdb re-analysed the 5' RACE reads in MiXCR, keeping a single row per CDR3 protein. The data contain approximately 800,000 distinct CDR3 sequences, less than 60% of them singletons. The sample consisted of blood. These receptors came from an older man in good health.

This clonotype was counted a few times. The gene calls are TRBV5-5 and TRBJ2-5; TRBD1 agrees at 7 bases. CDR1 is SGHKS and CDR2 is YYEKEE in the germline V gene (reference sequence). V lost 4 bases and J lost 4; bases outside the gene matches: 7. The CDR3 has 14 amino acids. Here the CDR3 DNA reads TGTGCCAGCAGCCCCGGGCAGGGGGTAGAGACCCAGTACTTC. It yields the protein CASSPGQGVETQYF.

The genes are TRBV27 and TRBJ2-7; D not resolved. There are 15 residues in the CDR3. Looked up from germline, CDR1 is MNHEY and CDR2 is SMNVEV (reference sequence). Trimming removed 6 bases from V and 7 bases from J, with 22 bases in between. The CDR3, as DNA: TGTGCCAGCAGGGAACGAGATTCTTTTTTCTCGGAGCAGTACTTC. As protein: CASRERDSFFSEQYF.

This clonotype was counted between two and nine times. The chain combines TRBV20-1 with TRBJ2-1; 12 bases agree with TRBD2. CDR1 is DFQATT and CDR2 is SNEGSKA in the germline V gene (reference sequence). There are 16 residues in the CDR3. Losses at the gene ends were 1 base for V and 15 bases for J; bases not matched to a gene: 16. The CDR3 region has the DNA TGCAGTGCTAGAGGGGGCGGGACTAGCGGGCCAACCACCGGGTTCTTC. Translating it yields CSARGGGTSGPTTGFF.

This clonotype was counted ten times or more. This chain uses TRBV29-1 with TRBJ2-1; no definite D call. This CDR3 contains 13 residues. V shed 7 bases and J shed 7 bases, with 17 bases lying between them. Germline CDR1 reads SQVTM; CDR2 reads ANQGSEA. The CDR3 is CSALGSIGNEQFF. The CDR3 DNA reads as TGCAGCGCCCTCGGTTCCATTGGGAATGAGCAGTTCTTC.

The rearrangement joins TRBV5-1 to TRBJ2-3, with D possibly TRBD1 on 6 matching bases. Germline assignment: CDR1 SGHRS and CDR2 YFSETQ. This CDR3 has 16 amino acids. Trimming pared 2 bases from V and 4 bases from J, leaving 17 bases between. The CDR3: CASSFRSTGSPDTQYF. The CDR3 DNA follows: TGCGCCAGCAGCTTTAGATCTACAGGGTCCCCAGATACGCAGTATTTT.

CDR3 sequence reads: CSVDRDRSYNEQFF. CDR3 bases: TGCAGCGTCGACAGGGACCGATCCTACAATGAGCAGTTCTTC. J is TRBJ2-1 and V is TRBV29-1; 7 bases align to TRBD1. Germline V gene lookup returns CDR1 SQVTM and CDR2 ANQGSEA. The CDR3 spans 14 residues. Trimming removed 6 bases from V and 1 base from J; junction bases left unmatched: 6.

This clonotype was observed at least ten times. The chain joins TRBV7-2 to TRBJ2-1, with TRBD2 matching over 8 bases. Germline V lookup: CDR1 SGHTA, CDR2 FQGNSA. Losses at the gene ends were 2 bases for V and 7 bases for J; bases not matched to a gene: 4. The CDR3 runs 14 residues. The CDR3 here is CASSLLAGGNEQFF. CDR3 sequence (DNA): TGTGCCAGCAGCTTACTGGCGGGGGGAAATGAGCAGTTCTTC.

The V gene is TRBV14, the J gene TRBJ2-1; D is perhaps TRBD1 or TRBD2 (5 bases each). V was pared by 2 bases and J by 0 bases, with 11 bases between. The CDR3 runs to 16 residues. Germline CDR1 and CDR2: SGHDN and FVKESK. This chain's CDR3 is CASSQPGASSYNEQFF. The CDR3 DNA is TGTGCCAGCAGCCAACCCGGGGCGAGCTCCTACAATGAGCAGTTCTTC.

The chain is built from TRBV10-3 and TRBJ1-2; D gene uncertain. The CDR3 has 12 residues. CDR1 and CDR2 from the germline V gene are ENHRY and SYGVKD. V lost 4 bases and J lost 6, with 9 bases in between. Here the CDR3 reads CAISVTEDGYTF. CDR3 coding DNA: TGTGCCATCAGTGTGACCGAGGATGGCTACACCTTC.

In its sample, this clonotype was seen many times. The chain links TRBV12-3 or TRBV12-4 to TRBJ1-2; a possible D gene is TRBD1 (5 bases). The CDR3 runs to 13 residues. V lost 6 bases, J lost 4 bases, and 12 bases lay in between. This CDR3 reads CASSPGGGYGYTF. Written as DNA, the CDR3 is TGTGCCAGCAGCCCCGGTGGGGGCTATGGCTACACCTTC.

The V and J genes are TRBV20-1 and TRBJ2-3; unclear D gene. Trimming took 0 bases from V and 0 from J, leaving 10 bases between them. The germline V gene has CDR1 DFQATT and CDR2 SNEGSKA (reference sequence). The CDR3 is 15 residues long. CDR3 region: CSARDVAESTDTQYF. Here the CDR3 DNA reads TGCAGTGCTAGAGATGTCGCGGAAAGCACAGATACGCAGTATTTT.

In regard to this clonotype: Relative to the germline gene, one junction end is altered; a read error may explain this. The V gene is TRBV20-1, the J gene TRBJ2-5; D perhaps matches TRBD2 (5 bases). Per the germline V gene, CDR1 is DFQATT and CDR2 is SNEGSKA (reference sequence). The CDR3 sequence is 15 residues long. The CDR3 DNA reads TGCAGTGCTGGAGATGGAAGCGGTTACCAAGAGACCCAGTACTTC. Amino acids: CSAGDGSGYQETQYF.

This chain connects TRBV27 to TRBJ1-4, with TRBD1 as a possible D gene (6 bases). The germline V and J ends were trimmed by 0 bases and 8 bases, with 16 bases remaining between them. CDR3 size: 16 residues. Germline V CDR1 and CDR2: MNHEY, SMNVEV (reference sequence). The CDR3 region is CASSLSGQYAGEKLFF. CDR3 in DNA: TGTGCCAGCAGTTTATCTGGACAGTACGCAGGGGAAAAACTGTTTTTT.

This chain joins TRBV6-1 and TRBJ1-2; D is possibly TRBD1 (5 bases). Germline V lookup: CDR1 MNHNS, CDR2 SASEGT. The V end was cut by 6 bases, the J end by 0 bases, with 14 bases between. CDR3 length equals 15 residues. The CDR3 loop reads CASRKNTGPNYGYTF. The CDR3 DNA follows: TGTGCCAGCAGGAAAAACACGGGACCTAACTATGGCTACACCTTC.

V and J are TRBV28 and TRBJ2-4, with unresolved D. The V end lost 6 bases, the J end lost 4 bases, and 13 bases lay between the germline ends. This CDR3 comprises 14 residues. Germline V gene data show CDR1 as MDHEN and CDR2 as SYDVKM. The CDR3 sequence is CASRKATVKNIQYF. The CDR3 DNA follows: TGTGCCAGCAGGAAAGCGACTGTAAAAAACATTCAGTACTTC.

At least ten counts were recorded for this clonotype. The CDR3 nucleotides read TGCGCCAGCAGCTTGTTGTATGAGCAGTTCTTC. This gives the protein CASSLLYEQFF. The chain is built from TRBV5-1 and TRBJ2-1; D is unclear. CDR1 and CDR2 from the germline V gene are SGHRS and YFSETQ. The CDR3 is 11 amino acids. V dropped 1 base and J dropped 8 bases, with 4 bases sitting between them.

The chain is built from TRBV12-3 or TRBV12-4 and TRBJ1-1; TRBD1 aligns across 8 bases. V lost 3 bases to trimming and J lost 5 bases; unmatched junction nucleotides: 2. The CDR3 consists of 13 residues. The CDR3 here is CASSFQGATEAFF. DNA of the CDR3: TGTGCCAGCAGTTTTCAGGGGGCAACTGAAGCTTTCTTT.

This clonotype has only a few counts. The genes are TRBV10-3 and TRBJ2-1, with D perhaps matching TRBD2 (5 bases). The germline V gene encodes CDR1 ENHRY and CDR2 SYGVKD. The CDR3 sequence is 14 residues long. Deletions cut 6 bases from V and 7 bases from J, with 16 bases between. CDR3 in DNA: TGTGCCATCAGGGAGGCTGGAGAGGAAAATGAGCAGTTCTTC. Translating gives CAIREAGEENEQFF.

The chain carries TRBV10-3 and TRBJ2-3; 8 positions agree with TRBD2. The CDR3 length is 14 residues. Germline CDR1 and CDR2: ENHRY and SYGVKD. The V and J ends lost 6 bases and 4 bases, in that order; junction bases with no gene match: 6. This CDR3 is CAISPAGVADTQYF. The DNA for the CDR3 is TGTGCCATCAGCCCAGCGGGAGTGGCAGATACGCAGTATTTT.

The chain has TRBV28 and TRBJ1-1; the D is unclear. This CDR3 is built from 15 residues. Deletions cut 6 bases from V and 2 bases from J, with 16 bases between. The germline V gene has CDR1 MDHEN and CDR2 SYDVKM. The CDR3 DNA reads TGTGCCAGCAGCCCCTTCTACGAGGATAACACTGAAGCTTTCTTT. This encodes CASSPFYEDNTEAFF.

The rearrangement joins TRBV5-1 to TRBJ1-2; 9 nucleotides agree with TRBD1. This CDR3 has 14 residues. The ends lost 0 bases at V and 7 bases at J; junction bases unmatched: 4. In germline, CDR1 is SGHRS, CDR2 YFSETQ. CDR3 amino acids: CASSLDTGGGGYTF. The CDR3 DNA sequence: TGCGCCAGCAGCTTGGACACAGGGGGCGGTGGCTACACCTTC. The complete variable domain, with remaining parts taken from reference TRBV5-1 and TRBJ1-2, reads KAGVTQTPRYLIKTRGQQVTLSCSPISGHRSVSWYQQTPGQGLQFLFEYFSETQRNKGNFPGRFSGRQFSNSRSEMNVSTLELGDSALYLCASSLDTGGGGYTFGSGTRLTVV.

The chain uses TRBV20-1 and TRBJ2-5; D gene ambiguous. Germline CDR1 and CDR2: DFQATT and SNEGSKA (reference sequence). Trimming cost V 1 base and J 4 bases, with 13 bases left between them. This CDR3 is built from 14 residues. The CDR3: CSARGLDLGETQYF. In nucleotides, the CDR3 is TGCAGTGCTAGAGGCCTGGATTTAGGAGAGACCCAGTACTTC.

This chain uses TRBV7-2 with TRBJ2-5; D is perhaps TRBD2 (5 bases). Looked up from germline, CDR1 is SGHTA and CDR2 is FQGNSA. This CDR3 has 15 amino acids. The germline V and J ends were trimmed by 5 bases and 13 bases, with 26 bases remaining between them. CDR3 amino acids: CASSSFGGLSYERYF. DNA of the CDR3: TGTGCCAGCAGCAGCTTCGGAGGCCTCTCCTACGAGCGGTACTTC. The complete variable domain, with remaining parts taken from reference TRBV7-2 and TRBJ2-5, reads GAGVSQSPSNKVTEKGKDVELRCDPISGHTALYWYRQSLGQGLEFLIYFQGNSAPDKSGLPSDRFSAERTGGSVSTLTIQRTQQEDSAVYLCASSSFGGLSYERYFGPGTRLLVL.